The 28 T cell receptor beta chains listed next were all sequenced from one sample in a study of T cell responses to AZD1222 COVID-19 vaccine. Method: immunoSEQ multiplex PCR; TCRdb's copy keeps in-frame clones and lacks some. Of about 110,000 clones in the sample, 89% were seen once. The sequencing used peripheral blood, collected on day 0 of AZD1222 vaccination. These TCRs come from an adult in good health.

This clone was found once. This chain connects TRBV30 to TRBJ2-7; 7 positions agree with TRBD2. Germline V lookup: CDR1 GTSNPN, CDR2 SVGIG (reference sequence). The CDR3 is 16 residues long. Germline trimming cut 4 bases from V and 3 bases from J; bases unmatched to any gene: 15. The CDR3 nucleotides read TGTGCCTGGAACACGGGGGGAGCGCTGTCAGGCTACGAGCAGTACTTC. The encoded protein is CAWNTGGALSGYEQYF. The complete variable domain, with remaining parts taken from reference TRBV30 and TRBJ2-7, reads SQTIHQWPATLVQPVGSPLSLECTVEGTSNPNLYWYRQAAGRGLQLLFYSVGIGQISSEVPQNLSASRPQDRQFILSSKKLLLSDSGFYLCAWNTGGALSGYEQYFGPGTRLTVT.

V usage is TRBV28 and J usage is TRBJ1-3; D remains unclear. Germline V gives CDR1 MDHEN, CDR2 SYDVKM. The CDR3 length is 12 residues. V was trimmed by 4 bases and J by 3 bases, leaving 4 bases between them. The CDR3 here is CASSSVGNTIYF. Here the CDR3 DNA reads TGTGCCAGCAGTTCGGTTGGAAACACCATATATTTT.

This chain connects TRBV10-3 to TRBJ2-1; D gene ambiguous. The V end was cut by 6 bases, the J end by 6 bases, with 15 bases between. The CDR3 is 14 amino acids. The germline gives CDR1 ENHRY, CDR2 SYGVKD. CDR3 sequence reads: CAIRRSLTLNEQFF. The CDR3 DNA sequence: TGTGCCATCAGGCGGTCACTAACCCTCAATGAGCAGTTCTTC.

The chain employs TRBV28 and TRBJ1-2; 7 bases are shared with TRBD1. J gave up 4 bases and V 8 bases, and 4 bases lay outside the gene matches. The CDR3 runs 12 residues. Germline V gene lookup returns CDR1 MDHEN and CDR2 SYDVKM. The CDR3 DNA reads TGTGCCAGCGAGGGGGCTGGCTATGGCTACACCTTC. Residues: CASEGAGYGYTF.

The V and J genes are TRBV18 and TRBJ1-6, with 11 positions matching TRBD1. V dropped 4 bases and J dropped 7; count of bases not matched to a gene: 3. This CDR3 is 15 amino acids long. Germline-derived CDR1 and CDR2 are KGHSH and LQKENI. CDR3: CASSRDRGANSPLHF. The CDR3 coding sequence is TGTGCCAGCTCACGGGACAGGGGGGCCAATTCACCCCTCCACTTT.

This clone is a singleton in its sample. The chain links TRBV28 to TRBJ1-4; D is possibly TRBD1 (6 bases). Deletions cut 7 bases from V and 9 bases from J, with 21 bases between. Germline-derived CDR1 and CDR2 are MDHEN and SYDVKM. This CDR3 is 15 amino acids long. The CDR3: CASTTGGADLKKLFF. The DNA for the CDR3 is TGTGCCAGCACTACTGGGGGCGCGGACCTTAAAAAACTGTTTTTT.

The gene calls are TRBV15 and TRBJ2-5, with a tentative D call TRBD2 (6 bases). Germline V lookup: CDR1 LNHNV, CDR2 YYDKDF (reference sequence). The V and J ends lost 5 bases and 1 base respectively, with 8 bases between them. This CDR3 has 13 amino acids. The CDR3 loop reads CATSLGGQETQYF. Here the CDR3 DNA reads TGTGCCACCAGCTTGGGGGGCCAAGAGACCCAGTACTTC.

This clone was seen just once. CDR3 sequence reads: CAWSSVPGTGGFPGSEQYF. For the CDR3, the DNA is TGTGCCTGGAGTTCAGTTCCCGGGACAGGAGGTTTTCCGGGCAGCGAGCAGTACTTC. The genes are TRBV30 and TRBJ2-7, with 8 bases identical to TRBD1. CDR1 is GTSNPN, CDR2 SVGIG, per germline (reference sequence). The J segment lost 6 bases and the V segment lost 2 bases, leaving 24 bases of the junction unmatched. The CDR3 covers 19 residues.

The V gene is TRBV27, the J gene TRBJ2-5, with 7 bases matching TRBD2. With V trimmed by 6 bases and J by 6 bases, 13 bases remained unmatched. Germline CDR1 reads MNHEY; CDR2 reads SMNVEV (reference sequence). This CDR3 comprises 15 residues. The CDR3 spells CASRPFGEGGKTQYF. The CDR3 DNA is TGTGCCAGCAGGCCTTTCGGGGAGGGCGGAAAGACCCAGTACTTC.

This clone was detected only a few times. J is TRBJ1-5 and V is TRBV6-5; 8 nucleotides align to TRBD1. CDR3 length: 15 residues. The ends lost 2 bases at V and 1 base at J; junction bases unmatched: 1. Germline assignment: CDR1 MNHEY and CDR2 SVGAGI. The CDR3 loop is CASSYGTGSNQPQHF. In DNA form, the CDR3 reads TGTGCCAGCAGTTACGGGACAGGAAGCAATCAGCCCCAGCATTTT.

The chain couples TRBV19 to TRBJ1-4, with 10 positions matching TRBD1. Germline CDR1 LNHDA, CDR2 SQIVND (reference sequence). CDR3 length: 17 residues. After removal of 4 bases from V and 0 bases from J, the junction contained 5 bases not matched to a gene. The CDR3 DNA is TGTGCCAGTAGTAGGGGACAGGGGTATGCAACTAATGAAAAACTGTTTTTT. Translating it yields CASSRGQGYATNEKLFF.

The chain links TRBV7-2 to TRBJ2-7; perhaps D is TRBD1 or TRBD2 (5 bases each). Germline loops: CDR1 SGHTA, CDR2 FQGNSA. This CDR3 comprises 14 residues. The V gene lost 5 bases and the J gene lost 2 bases, with 13 bases spanning the gap. CDR3 in DNA: TGTGCCAGCAGCACCCGGGACGGAGCCTACGAGCAGTACTTC. Its translation is CASSTRDGAYEQYF.

The chain carries TRBV9 and TRBJ1-2; TRBD1 aligns across 7 bases. CDR1 and CDR2 from the germline V gene are SGDLS and YYNGEE. This CDR3 spans 12 amino acids. V lost 4 bases to trimming and J lost 8 bases; unmatched junction nucleotides: 5. Here the CDR3 reads CASSFRGSGYTF. The DNA of the CDR3 is TGTGCCAGCAGCTTCAGGGGGTCAGGCTACACCTTC.

The chain uses TRBV28 and TRBJ1-2, with 9 bases that match TRBD1. V lost 2 bases and J lost 2; bases outside the gene matches: 0. The CDR3 contains 14 residues. Germline CDR1 and CDR2: MDHEN and SYDVKM. This CDR3 is CASSLGTGNYGYTF. CDR3 nucleotide sequence: TGTGCCAGCAGTTTAGGGACAGGGAACTATGGCTACACCTTC.

The rearrangement uses TRBV21-1 and TRBJ2-3. TRBV21-1 has pseudogene status. The CDR3 is made up of 16 amino acids. CDR3 nucleotides: TGTGCCAGCAGCAATCTCACTGTGGCTAGCACAGATACGCAGTATTTT. Its protein is CASSNLTVASTDTQYF.

The chain links TRBV27 to TRBJ1-2, with D uncertain. CDR1 MNHEY and CDR2 SMNVEV come from the germline V gene (reference sequence). The CDR3 is 13 residues long. The ends were cut back, 0 bases at V and 2 bases at J, with 4 bases in the middle. The CDR3 sequence is CASSLSRNYGYTF. DNA of the CDR3: TGTGCCAGCAGTTTATCCAGAAACTATGGCTACACCTTC.

The rearrangement joins TRBV28 to TRBJ2-1, with D unresolved. The CDR3 contains 12 residues. V lost 5 bases and J 5 bases, leaving 7 bases between the germline ends. Germline loops: CDR1 MDHEN, CDR2 SYDVKM. In DNA form, the CDR3 reads TGTGCCAGCAGTGACTTGAACAATGAGCAGTTCTTC. This translates into CASSDLNNEQFF. Looking up the rest from reference TRBV28 and TRBJ2-1 gives the full variable domain: DVKVTQSSRYLVKRTGEKVFLECVQDMDHENMFWYRQDPGLGLRLIYFSYDVKMKEKGDIPEGYSVSREKKERFSLILESASTNQTSMYLCASSDLNNEQFFGPGTRLTVL.

V gene TRBV5-6 combines with J gene TRBJ1-6; TRBD1 is a possible D gene (5 bases). Trimming cost V 4 bases and J 5 bases, with 19 bases left between them. The CDR3 contains 17 residues. Germline V CDR1 and CDR2: SGHDT, YYEEEE. In DNA, the CDR3 is TGTGCCAGCAGCCTCTTTGGGACCACATCCCATAATTCACCCCTCCACTTT. The encoded protein is CASSLFGTTSHNSPLHF.

V gene TRBV7-2 combines with J gene TRBJ2-7; weak D call: TRBD2 (5 bases). V gave up 1 base and J gave up 7 bases, with 11 bases separating them. This CDR3 region has 13 residues. Per the germline V gene, CDR1 is SGHTA and CDR2 is FQGNSA. CDR3: CASSLGSSLEQYF. Written as DNA, the CDR3 is TGTGCCAGCAGCTTAGGGTCTAGCTTGGAGCAGTACTTC.

This chain joins TRBV7-8 and TRBJ1-2; maybe TRBD1 (6 bases). Deletions cut 5 bases from V and 4 bases from J, with 17 bases between. The CDR3 contains 15 residues. CDR1 is SGHVS, CDR2 FQNEAQ, per germline. CDR3 in DNA: TGTGCCAGCAGCCGCGGACAGAACGGAGGCTATGGCTACACCTTC. This sequence encodes CASSRGQNGGYGYTF.

The chain employs TRBV7-2 and TRBJ1-2; TRBD1 matches at 9 bases. This CDR3 contains 15 residues. V shed 7 bases and J 7 bases; nucleotides not matched to a gene: 13. From germline, CDR1 is SGHTA and CDR2 FQGNSA. The CDR3 sequence: CASNFLKQGAGGYTF. CDR3 nucleotides: TGTGCCAGCAACTTCCTAAAACAGGGGGCCGGTGGCTACACCTTC.

The V call is TRBV7-3, the J call TRBJ2-7; D gene unclear. Trimming stripped 5 bases from V and 5 bases from J, with 19 bases between. CDR3 length: 15 residues. Germline CDR1 is SGHTA and CDR2 is FQGTGA. The CDR3 sequence is CASSQSPSRMDEQYF. In nucleotides, the CDR3 is TGTGCCAGCAGCCAGTCCCCTTCGAGAATGGACGAGCAGTACTTC.

The chain employs TRBV10-1 and TRBJ2-1; D not certain. Trimming left V 11 bases short and J 10 bases short, with 15 bases between. The CDR3 contains 11 residues. CDR1 and CDR2 (germline): WNHNN, SYGVQD (reference sequence). The CDR3 nucleotides are TGCGCCGGCCCCGGACCCCGAGAGCAGTTCTTC. Translation: CAGPGPREQFF.

The rearrangement links TRBV27 to TRBJ2-3; D is possibly TRBD2 (6 bases). The CDR3 runs to 15 residues. From germline, CDR1 is MNHEY and CDR2 SMNVEV (reference sequence). The V end was cut by 7 bases, the J end by 2 bases, with 16 bases between. CDR3 sequence: CASKSGRIPTDTQYF. For the CDR3, the DNA is TGTGCCAGCAAGTCCGGGAGAATTCCCACAGATACGCAGTATTTT.

This chain uses TRBV10-3 with TRBJ1-2, with D possibly TRBD1 on 6 matching bases. CDR3 length equals 14 residues. Looked up from germline, CDR1 is ENHRY and CDR2 is SYGVKD. V was cut by 4 bases and J by 4 bases, with 13 bases left in between. CDR3 sequence (DNA): TGTGCCATCAGTGGGGGAACAGGGACCTATGGCTACACCTTC. This translates into CAISGGTGTYGYTF.

The V gene is TRBV10-3, the J gene TRBJ1-6, with a weak D call TRBD1 (5 bases). The germline gives CDR1 ENHRY, CDR2 SYGVKD. V shed 8 bases and J shed 6 bases, with 14 bases lying between them. The CDR3 covers 14 residues. CDR3 coding DNA: TGTGCCATCCGGAGGGAGCAGGGTAATTCACCCCTCCACTTT. This translates into CAIRREQGNSPLHF.

CDR3 DNA sequence: TGCGCCAGCAGGCCCTCCGTTTGGGGGGAAGAGACCCAGTACTTC. Translated: CASRPSVWGEETQYF. The chain links TRBV5-1 to TRBJ2-5; D perhaps matches TRBD2 (6 bases). Germline lookup yields CDR1 SGHRS and CDR2 YFSETQ. The ends were cut back, 5 bases at V and 3 bases at J, with 17 bases in the middle. The CDR3 consists of 15 residues. The full variable domain, with the rest looked up from reference TRBV5-1 and TRBJ2-5, is KAGVTQTPRYLIKTRGQQVTLSCSPISGHRSVSWYQQTPGQGLQFLFEYFSETQRNKGNFPGRFSGRQFSNSRSEMNVSTLELGDSALYLCASRPSVWGEETQYFGPGTRLLVL.

The genes are TRBV4-2 and TRBJ2-3, with 11 bases lining up with TRBD2. The germline gives CDR1 LGHNA, CDR2 YNFKEQ. V was pared by 1 base and J by 1 base, with 4 bases of the junction left unmatched. The CDR3 runs to 17 residues. DNA for the CDR3: TGTGCCAGCAGCCAAGGAGGACTAGCGGGTGGCACAGATACGCAGTATTTT. It specifies CASSQGGLAGGTDTQYF.